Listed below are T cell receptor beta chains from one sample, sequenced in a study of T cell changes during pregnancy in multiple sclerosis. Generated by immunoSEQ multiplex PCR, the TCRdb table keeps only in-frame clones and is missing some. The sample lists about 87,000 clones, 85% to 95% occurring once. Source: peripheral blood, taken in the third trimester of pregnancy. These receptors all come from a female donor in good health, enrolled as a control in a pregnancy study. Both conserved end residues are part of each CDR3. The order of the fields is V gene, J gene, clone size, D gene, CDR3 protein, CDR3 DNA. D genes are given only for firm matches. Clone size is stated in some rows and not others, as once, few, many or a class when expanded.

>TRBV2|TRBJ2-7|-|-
CASSRDSDLYEQYF
TGTGCCAGCAGTCGAGACAGCGACCTCTACGAGCAGTACTTC
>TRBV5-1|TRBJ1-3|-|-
CASSSEGGSGNTIYF
TGCGCCAGCAGTTCCGAAGGCGGCTCTGGAAACACCATATATTTT
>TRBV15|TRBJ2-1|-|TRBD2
CATSLSGRVYNEQFF
TGTGCCACCAGCCTTAGCGGGAGAGTTTACAATGAGCAGTTCTTC
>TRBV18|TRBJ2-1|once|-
CASSVTSTYNEQFF
TGTGCCAGCTCAGTGACTAGTACCTACAATGAGCAGTTCTTC
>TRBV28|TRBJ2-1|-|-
CASTQGLPGNEQFF
TGTGCCAGCACCCAGGGACTGCCTGGGAATGAGCAGTTCTTC
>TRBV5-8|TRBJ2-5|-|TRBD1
CASRQGVILTQYF
TGTGCCAGCAGGCAGGGGGTGATTCTGACCCAGTACTTC
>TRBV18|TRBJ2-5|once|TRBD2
CASSPPTLAGGETQYF
TGTGCCAGCTCACCACCGACACTAGCGGGAGGAGAGACCCAGTACTTC
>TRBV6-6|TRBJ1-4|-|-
CASSTLAGSEKLFF
TGTGCCAGCAGTACCCTAGCAGGATCTGAAAAACTGTTTTTT
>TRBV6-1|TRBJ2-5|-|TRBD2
CASSDTGTRGETQYF
TGTGCCAGCAGTGATACCGGGACTAGGGGAGAGACCCAGTACTTC
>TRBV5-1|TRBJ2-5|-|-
CASSRAASQETQYF
TGCGCCAGCAGCAGAGCGGCCTCCCAAGAGACCCAGTACTTC
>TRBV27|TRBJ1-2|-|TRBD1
CASRLTGTGGGYTF
TGTGCCAGCAGGCTAACTGGGACAGGGGGTGGCTACACCTTC
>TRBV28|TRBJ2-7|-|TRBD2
CASSLGGLAIYEQYF
TGTGCCAGCAGTTTAGGGGGACTAGCGATATACGAGCAGTACTTC
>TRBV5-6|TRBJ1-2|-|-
CASSLWQSGYTF
TGTGCCAGCAGCTTATGGCAGTCGGGCTACACCTTC
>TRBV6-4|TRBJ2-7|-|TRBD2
CASSAQGTSGYEQYF
TGTGCCAGCAGTGCCCAAGGGACTAGCGGATACGAGCAGTACTTC
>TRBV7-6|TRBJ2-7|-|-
CASSLGTLPYEQYF
TGTGCCAGCAGCTTAGGGACTTTACCGTACGAGCAGTACTTC
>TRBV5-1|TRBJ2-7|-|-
CASSLDSFNEQYF
TGCGCCAGCAGCTTGGACAGCTTTAACGAGCAGTACTTC
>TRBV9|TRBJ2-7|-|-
CASSVDWSTPYEQYF
TGTGCCAGCAGCGTAGATTGGTCTACCCCCTACGAGCAGTACTTC
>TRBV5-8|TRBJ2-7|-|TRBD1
CASSLQGQAYEQYF
TGTGCCAGCAGCTTACAGGGACAGGCCTACGAGCAGTACTTC
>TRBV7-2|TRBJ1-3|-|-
CASSLPLHGNTIYF
TGTGCCAGCAGCTTACCCTTACATGGAAACACCATATATTTT
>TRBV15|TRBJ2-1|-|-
CATSRDSGTSRHEQFF
TGTGCCACCAGCAGAGATAGTGGGACTTCCCGGCATGAGCAGTTCTTC
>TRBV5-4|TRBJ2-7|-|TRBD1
CASSLPTGGEQYF
TGTGCCAGCAGCCTACCGACAGGGGGAGAGCAGTACTTC
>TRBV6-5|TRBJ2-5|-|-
CASSPGGETQYF
TGTGCCAGCAGTCCCGGCGGGGAGACCCAGTACTTC